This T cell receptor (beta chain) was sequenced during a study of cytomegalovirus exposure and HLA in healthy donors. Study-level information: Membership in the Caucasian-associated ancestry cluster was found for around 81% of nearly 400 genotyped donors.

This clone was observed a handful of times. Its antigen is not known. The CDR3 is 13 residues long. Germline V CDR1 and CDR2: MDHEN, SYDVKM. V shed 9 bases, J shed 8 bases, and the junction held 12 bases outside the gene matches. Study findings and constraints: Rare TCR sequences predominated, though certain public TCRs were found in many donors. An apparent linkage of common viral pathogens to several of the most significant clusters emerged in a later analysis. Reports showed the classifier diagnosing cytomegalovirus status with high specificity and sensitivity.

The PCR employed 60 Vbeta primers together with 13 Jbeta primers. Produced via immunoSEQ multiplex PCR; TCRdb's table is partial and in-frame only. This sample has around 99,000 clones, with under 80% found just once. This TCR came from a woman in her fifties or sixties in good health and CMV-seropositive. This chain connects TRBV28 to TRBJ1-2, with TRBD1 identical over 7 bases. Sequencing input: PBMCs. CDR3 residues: CASRLRDRRGYTF. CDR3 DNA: TGTGCCAGTAGACTCCGGGACAGACGCGGCTACACCTTC.